This T cell receptor beta chain appears in the sequencing data of a study of cytomegalovirus exposure and HLA in healthy donors. The CDR3 is 14 residues long. The V and J ends lost 1 base and 8 bases, in that order; junction bases with no gene match: 8. Per germline, CDR1 SQVTM and CDR2 ANQGSEA. PCR was performed using 60 Vbeta and 13 Jbeta primers. Only in-frame clones appear in the TCRdb table, and some are missing; sequencing was by immunoSEQ multiplex PCR. The data show under 250,000 clones, about three quarters seen once. This clone has a handful of counts. The gene calls are TRBV29-1 and TRBJ2-1; 7 nucleotides align to TRBD2. Sequencing was carried out using PBMCs. The sequence was obtained from a male donor in good health and CMV-seronegative. The CDR3 sequence is CSVEGRTSFHEQFF. CDR3 sequence (DNA): TGCAGCGTTGAAGGCAGGACTAGTTTCCATGAGCAGTTCTTC.